Listed below are T cell receptor beta chains from one sample, sequenced in a study of T cell responses to AZD1222 COVID-19 vaccine. The assay was immunoSEQ multiplex PCR, and TCRdb's table has in-frame clones only and misses some. The repertoire holds 97,000 or so clones, roughly nine tenths seen once, with 8% to 9.5% in the top ten. This specimen was peripheral blood, taken 28 days after the second AZD1222 dose. These receptors all come from an adult who received the AZD1222 COVID-19 vaccine. Each CDR3 is given with its conserved first and last residue. Each record gives: V gene, clone size, D gene, J gene, CDR3 DNA, CDR3 protein. A D gene is named only where the DNA matches it firmly. Not all rows give a size; the values are once, few, many and, for expanded clones, a class.

TRBV30,few,NA,TRBJ1-6,TGTGCCTGGAGCCCTCCAGGGGAGGGAAGGAATTCACCCCTCCACTTT,CAWSPPGEGRNSPLHF
TRBV14,once,NA,TRBJ1-2,TGTGCCAGCAGCCAAGGCGGGGGGCGCAGCGGCTATGGCTACACCTTC,CASSQGGGRSGYGYTF
TRBV5-1,NA,NA,TRBJ2-5,TGCGCCAGCAGGACCGGACGGATAAAAGAGACCCAGTACTTC,CASRTGRIKETQYF
TRBV5-8,NA,TRBD2,TRBJ2-1,TGTGCCAGCAGCTTAGGGATAGCGGGAGTCGAGCAGTTCTTC,CASSLGIAGVEQFF
TRBV28,NA,NA,TRBJ1-5,TGTGCCAGCAGCCCTCAACCGGGAACGAGAGCCCATAGCAATCAGCCCCAGCATTTT,CASSPQPGTRAHSNQPQHF
TRBV7-8,NA,NA,TRBJ1-5,TGTGCCAGCAGTCAGGGAGGGATGGGGACCTATCAGCCCCAGCATTTT,CASSQGGMGTYQPQHF
TRBV7-8,few,NA,TRBJ2-2,TGTGCCAGCAGGGCTCGAGGCACCGGGGAGCTGTTTTTT,CASRARGTGELFF
TRBV12-3/TRBV12-4,NA,NA,TRBJ2-7,TGTGCCAGCAGACAGTATTTCGGTTCCGAGCAGTACTTC,CASRQYFGSEQYF
TRBV6-5,NA,NA,TRBJ1-4,TGTGCCAGCAGCTCAGACAGCCAGAGGAGGAAACTGTTTTTT,CASSSDSQRRKLFF
TRBV18,once,NA,TRBJ1-1,TGTGCCAGCTCACCCCCCAACACTGAAGCTTTCTTT,CASSPPNTEAFF
TRBV6-4,NA,TRBD1,TRBJ2-2,TGTGCCAGCAGTGACTCCATCCCGGGACAGGGTGCCGGGGAGCTGTTTTTT,CASSDSIPGQGAGELFF
TRBV9,NA,NA,TRBJ2-7,TGTGCCAGCAGCGTAGGGCAGTTCTCCTACGAGCAGTACTTC,CASSVGQFSYEQYF
TRBV4-1,NA,NA,TRBJ2-3,TGCGCCAGCAGCCAAGATCCCCAGGCCCCCGGAACAGATACGCAGTATTTT,CASSQDPQAPGTDTQYF
TRBV20-1,NA,TRBD2,TRBJ2-7,TGCAGTGCTAGTTGGACTAGTTCCCTTGCCGAGCAGTACTTC,CSASWTSSLAEQYF
TRBV7-8,NA,TRBD1,TRBJ2-6,TGTGCCAGCAGCCCCACAGGGGGCGCCAGCTCTGGGGCCAACGTCCTGACTTTC,CASSPTGGASSGANVLTF
TRBV5-1,NA,NA,TRBJ1-5,TGCGCCAGCAGCTTGGATGGCCTTAGCAATCAGCCCCAGCATTTT,CASSLDGLSNQPQHF
TRBV10-3,NA,TRBD1,TRBJ1-2,TGTGCCATCACCCCCGGACAGGGGGCGAGAGGCTACACCTTC,CAITPGQGARGYTF
TRBV6-5,NA,TRBD1,TRBJ2-1,TGTGCCAGCAGCCATGACCCGGGACAGTACAATGAGCAGTTCTTC,CASSHDPGQYNEQFF
TRBV29-1,NA,NA,TRBJ1-3,TGCAGCGTTGAAGATCCGGAGGATAGCTCTGGAAACACCATATATTTT,CSVEDPEDSSGNTIYF
TRBV6-5,once,NA,TRBJ1-6,TGTGCCTGTAAAACGGGTCAGACCTATAATTCACCCCTCCACTTT,CACKTGQTYNSPLHF
TRBV4-1,NA,TRBD1,TRBJ1-5,TGCGCCAGCAGCCTGACAGGGAGCAATCAGCCCCAGCATTTT,CASSLTGSNQPQHF
TRBV28,NA,NA,TRBJ1-1,TGTGCCAGCACCATGGCCAGGGTTTCCCCCACTGAAGCTTTCTTT,CASTMARVSPTEAFF
TRBV4-1,NA,TRBD2,TRBJ2-1,TGCGCCAGCAGCCAGGGGGGACTAGCGGGAGGCCGAAGCTCCTACAATGAGCAGTTCTTC,CASSQGGLAGGRSSYNEQFF
TRBV2,few,NA,TRBJ1-2,TGTGCCAGCAGCGCCCAGAACTATGGCTACACCTTC,CASSAQNYGYTF
TRBV27,NA,TRBD1,TRBJ2-7,TGTGCCAGCAGGAGAGGACAGGTGTCCTCCTACGAGCAGTACTTC,CASRRGQVSSYEQYF
TRBV28,NA,NA,TRBJ1-5,TGTGCCAGCAGTTTCCAGTGGAATCAGCCCCAGCATTTT,CASSFQWNQPQHF
TRBV6-5,NA,TRBD2,TRBJ2-1,TGTGCCAGCAGTTACGTAGTAGCGGGAGGGGGTGAGCAGTTCTTC,CASSYVVAGGGEQFF
TRBV18,NA,NA,TRBJ2-7,TGTGCCAGCTCACCCCGACAGGCAGCTAGGGGAGAGCAGTACTTC,CASSPRQAARGEQYF
TRBV28,NA,TRBD1,TRBJ1-6,TGTGCCAGCTACGAGTCCGGGACAGGGGCGCCTGGGGGATCACCCCTCCACTTT,CASYESGTGAPGGSPLHF
TRBV19,NA,TRBD1,TRBJ2-6,TGTGCCAGTAGTAGCTTGACAGGGAGAGGGGCCAACGTCCTGACTTTC,CASSSLTGRGANVLTF
TRBV6-6,NA,NA,TRBJ1-5,TGTGCCAGCAGCCCCCCGGGGAGCAATCAGCCCCAGCATTTT,CASSPPGSNQPQHF
TRBV6-1,NA,NA,TRBJ1-2,TGTGCCAGCAGTGAAACTATCGACGGCCTCTATGGCTACACCTTC,CASSETIDGLYGYTF
TRBV9,NA,TRBD1,TRBJ2-7,TGTGCCAGCAGCCCTGGACAGGGGGCGCGCGAGCAGTACTTC,CASSPGQGAREQYF
TRBV28,NA,NA,TRBJ1-3,TGTGCCAGCAGTTTACCCACTGGAAACACCATATATTTT,CASSLPTGNTIYF
TRBV18,NA,NA,TRBJ2-5,TGTGCCAGCTCACGAGACACCCAAGAGACCCAGTACTTC,CASSRDTQETQYF
TRBV9,once,TRBD2,TRBJ2-3,TGTGCCAGCAGCCCAGGGACTAGCGGATTGACAGATACGCAGTATTTT,CASSPGTSGLTDTQYF
TRBV30,NA,NA,TRBJ2-3,TGTGCCTGGAGTCTGACAGGCACAGATACGCAGTATTTT,CAWSLTGTDTQYF
TRBV10-3,NA,TRBD1,TRBJ1-5,TGTGCCATCAGTGATTCCGGGACAGGGGATCAGCCCCAGCATTTT,CAISDSGTGDQPQHF
TRBV5-1,NA,TRBD1,TRBJ2-7,TGCGCCAGCAGATATGACAGGGCAATCTCCTACGAGCAGTACTTC,CASRYDRAISYEQYF
TRBV7-9,NA,NA,TRBJ1-4,TGTGCCAGCAGCCAAACGAGGGGTTGGGGTAATGAAAAACTGTTTTTT,CASSQTRGWGNEKLFF
TRBV11-2,NA,TRBD2,TRBJ2-7,TGTGCCAGCAGCCAAACTAGCGGGAGGGCCCACGAGCAGTACTTC,CASSQTSGRAHEQYF
TRBV3-1/TRBV3-2,NA,NA,TRBJ1-6,TGTGCCAGCAGCCTGGACAGAGGTTATAATTCACCCCTCCACTTT,CASSLDRGYNSPLHF
TRBV5-1,NA,NA,TRBJ2-1,TGCGCCAGCAGCTTCGACGGGGAGCAGTTCTTC,CASSFDGEQFF
TRBV30,once,NA,TRBJ2-1,TGTGCCTGGAGTGTATTTGTAGACAATGAGCAGTTCTTC,CAWSVFVDNEQFF
TRBV28,NA,TRBD1,TRBJ2-1,TGTGCCAGCAGCCTACCGGGACAGGGTAATGAGCAGTTCTTC,CASSLPGQGNEQFF
TRBV28,NA,NA,TRBJ1-3,TGTGCCAGCATCCAGGGCGGTACTGGAAACACCATATATTTT,CASIQGGTGNTIYF
TRBV15,NA,NA,TRBJ2-6,TGTGCCACCAGCAGCTCGGCTGGGGCCAACGTCCTGACTTTC,CATSSSAGANVLTF
TRBV7-2,NA,TRBD1,TRBJ2-5,TGTGCCAGCAGCCCCGGACAGGGAGGAGAGACCCAGTACTTC,CASSPGQGGETQYF
TRBV7-6,NA,NA,TRBJ1-1,TGTGCCAGCAGCTTAGAATCCGCTCTGAACACTGAAGCTTTCTTT,CASSLESALNTEAFF
TRBV5-1,NA,TRBD1,TRBJ2-5,TGCGCCAGCAGCCGGGGACAGGGCGGGGAGACCCAGTACTTC,CASSRGQGGETQYF
TRBV4-3,NA,NA,TRBJ2-1,TGCGCCAGCAGCCAAGGACCGGGACTGACCGTGGGTGAGCAGTTCTTC,CASSQGPGLTVGEQFF
TRBV28,NA,NA,TRBJ2-4,TGTGCCAGCAGTTTCAGGTCGGAGTTAGCCAAAAACATTCAGTACTTC,CASSFRSELAKNIQYF
TRBV24-1,NA,NA,TRBJ1-4,TGTGCCACCAGTGGGATTAGTTTGTGGGGTCTGGGAGAAAAACTGTTTTTT,CATSGISLWGLGEKLFF
TRBV6-1,NA,TRBD2,TRBJ2-1,TGTGCCAGCAGTGAACGCGGCGGGAGAAGATATGAGCAGTTCTTC,CASSERGGRRYEQFF
TRBV18,NA,TRBD1,TRBJ1-5,TGTGCCAGCTCTCCAGGGGGCAGTTGGGTAGCGTCGGAGCCCCAGCATTTT,CASSPGGSWVASEPQHF